Each of the 23 T cell receptor beta chains below was sequenced from the same sample in a study of T cells after yellow fever vaccination. One entry per CDR3 protein results from TCRdb running MiXCR on the 5' RACE reads. The sample contains 250,000 to 300,000 distinct CDR3 sequences, about 5.2% of which appear only once. The material sequenced was CD4+ T cells sorted from PBMCs, taken on the day of the yellow fever booster vaccination. The source of these receptors is a man between 18 and 35 years old who received the YFV17D yellow fever vaccine.

The chain couples TRBV24-1 to TRBJ2-3, with 10 bases that match TRBD1. This CDR3 is 13 amino acids long. Germline V gives CDR1 KGHDR, CDR2 SFDVKD. V was clipped by 10 bases and J by 5 bases; unmatched bases: 5. CDR3 sequence reads: CATKTGGGDTQYF. As DNA, the CDR3 is TGTGCCACTAAGACAGGGGGCGGAGATACGCAGTATTTT.

The table lists this clonotype with a few counts. The rearrangement joins TRBV5-4 to TRBJ2-3; maybe TRBD2 (6 bases). V was cut by 4 bases and J by 2 bases, with 20 bases left in between. The CDR3 contains 17 residues. In germline, CDR1 is SGHNT, CDR2 YYREEE (reference sequence). The CDR3 nucleotides are TGTGCCAGCAGCCGGGGTGGGGGGACTCACCTCACAGATACGCAGTATTTT. Translated: CASSRGGGTHLTDTQYF.

This clonotype was seen a few times. The chain uses TRBV7-2 and TRBJ1-2; D is unclear. V lost 2 bases and J lost 10, with 14 bases in between. This CDR3 spans 13 amino acids. Per germline, CDR1 SGHTA and CDR2 FQGNSA. The chain's CDR3 is CASSLNELSVYTF. As DNA, the CDR3 is TGTGCCAGCAGCTTAAATGAGCTATCGGTCTACACCTTC.

Ten or more counts support this clonotype. This chain uses TRBV4-1 with TRBJ1-1; TRBD1 might be the D (5 bases). V lost 0 bases to trimming and J lost 3 bases, with 5 bases between them. This CDR3 is built from 13 residues. In germline, CDR1 is MGHRA, CDR2 YSYEKL. In DNA form, the CDR3 reads TGCGCCAGCAGCCAAGACAGGGACACTGAAGCTTTCTTT. This codes for CASSQDRDTEAFF.

This clonotype was observed a few times. The V and J genes are TRBV6-1 and TRBJ1-4; D might be TRBD1 (5 bases). V lost 6 bases, J lost 8 bases, and 31 bases lay in between. CDR1 is MNHNS and CDR2 is SASEGT in the germline V gene. The CDR3 covers 19 residues. This CDR3 reads CASSGHPLQGAGFGEKLFF. The CDR3 DNA sequence: TGTGCCAGCAGCGGTCACCCGCTGCAGGGAGCGGGGTTTGGAGAAAAACTGTTTTTT.

This clonotype was observed a handful of times. This chain connects TRBV7-3 to TRBJ1-5; D unclear. Germline V gene sequence: CDR1 SGHTA, CDR2 FQGTGA. The CDR3 loop spans 13 amino acids. V lost 1 base and J lost 4, with 5 bases in between. The CDR3 region has the DNA TGTGCCAGCAGCTTAATCCATAATCAGCCCCAGCATTTT. Translated, it gives CASSLIHNQPQHF.

This clonotype was seen repeatedly, ten times or more. This chain uses TRBV6-6 with TRBJ2-1; D remains ambiguous. V was cut by 8 bases and J by 0 bases, with 11 bases left in between. The CDR3 sequence is 14 residues long. The V gene's germline CDR1 is MNHNY and CDR2 SVGAGI (reference sequence). This chain's CDR3 is CASRDRSSYNEQFF. DNA for the CDR3: TGTGCCAGCCGCGATAGAAGCTCCTACAATGAGCAGTTCTTC.

This clonotype has just a few counts. The DNA for the CDR3 is TGTGCCAGTAGTGGGACACTAAACTATGGCTACACCTTC. Encoded protein: CASSGTLNYGYTF. This chain joins TRBV19 and TRBJ1-2, with D maybe TRBD1 (6 bases). V dropped 5 bases and J dropped 2 bases, with 9 bases sitting between them. CDR1 and CDR2 (germline): LNHDA, SQIVND (reference sequence). This CDR3 is 13 amino acids long.

The V and J genes are TRBV29-1 and TRBJ1-1; D may be TRBD1 (5 bases). Germline values: CDR1 SQVTM, CDR2 ANQGSEA. V was clipped by 7 bases and J by 2 bases, with 14 bases between them. The CDR3 has 13 amino acids. The CDR3 protein is CSGHGGINTEAFF. The CDR3 DNA reads TGCAGCGGGCACGGGGGAATAAACACTGAAGCTTTCTTT.

This clonotype was counted a few times. This sequence joins TRBV4-1 and TRBJ2-1; 8 nucleotides match TRBD2. J was trimmed by 8 bases and V by 0 bases; bases with no gene match: 12. The CDR3 sequence is 17 residues long. Looked up from germline, CDR1 is MGHRA and CDR2 is YSYEKL. CDR3 DNA: TGCGCCAGCAGCCAAGAGTGGTCGGGGGGGGCCGAAGATGAGCAGTTCTTC. This gives the protein CASSQEWSGGAEDEQFF.

The chain links TRBV19 to TRBJ2-7; the D gene is possibly TRBD1 (8 bases). CDR3 length: 14 residues. Germline V CDR1 and CDR2: LNHDA, SQIVND (reference sequence). V was cut by 8 bases and J by 6 bases, with 20 bases left in between. The CDR3 nucleotides read TGTGCCAGTCGGAACAGGGGGGGCACGGGCGAGCAGTACTTC. This translates into CASRNRGGTGEQYF. Variable domain in full (rest from reference TRBV19 and TRBJ2-7): DGGITQSPKYLFRKEGQNVTLSCEQNLNHDAMYWYRQDPGQGLRLIYYSQIVNDFQKGDIAEGYSVSREKKESFPLTVTSAQKNPTAFYLCASRNRGGTGEQYFGPGTRLTVT.

Ten or more counts support this clonotype. The V call is TRBV5-1, the J call TRBJ2-2; 11 bases fit TRBD2. The trim removed 5 bases at V and 0 bases at J, leaving 6 bases unmatched. CDR1 SGHRS and CDR2 YFSETQ come from the germline V gene. The CDR3 is 17 residues long. The CDR3, as DNA: TGCGCCAGCAGAAGCCCTAGCGGGGGGTCGAACACCGGGGAGCTGTTTTTT. It yields the protein CASRSPSGGSNTGELFF.

This chain uses TRBV7-8 with TRBJ1-1, with D tentatively TRBD1 (5 bases). CDR3 length equals 12 residues. Deletions cut 7 bases from V and 4 bases from J, with 10 bases between. Germline V gene data show CDR1 as SGHVS and CDR2 as FQNEAQ. CDR3 DNA: TGTGCCAGCACCTTTGGGGGCACTGAAGCTTTCTTT. This translates into CASTFGGTEAFF.

CDR3: CASSQVAGELFF. Written as DNA, the CDR3 is TGCGCCAGCAGCCAAGTGGCCGGGGAGCTGTTTTTT. The genes are TRBV4-1 and TRBJ2-2, with D uncertain. Trimming shortened V by 1 base and J by 6 bases, and 3 bases separated the two germline ends. The CDR3 loop spans 12 amino acids. Germline CDR1 reads MGHRA; CDR2 reads YSYEKL.

This clonotype was found a few times. V and J are TRBV6-5 and TRBJ2-5; TRBD1 matches at 10 bases. The CDR3 totals 15 residues. V lost 5 bases, J lost 4 bases, and 7 bases stayed unmatched. Germline CDR1 and CDR2: MNHEY and SVGAGI. DNA of the CDR3: TGTGCCAGCAGTCGACCTGACAGGGGGCCAGAGACCCAGTACTTC. As protein: CASSRPDRGPETQYF.

The chain combines TRBV6-1 with TRBJ2-7; D gene ambiguous. This CDR3 comprises 10 residues. The germline CDR1 and CDR2 sequences are MNHNS and SASEGT. The V and J ends lost 4 bases and 4 bases respectively, with 2 bases between them. As DNA, the CDR3 is TGTGCCAGCAGTGGGTACGAGCAGTACGTC. The encoded protein is CASSGYEQYV.

This clonotype has a count of ten or more. This sequence joins TRBV4-3 and TRBJ1-6, with unresolved D. The V gene lost 2 bases and the J gene lost 0 bases, with 5 bases spanning the gap. The length of the CDR3 is 15 residues. Germline V lookup: CDR1 LGHNA, CDR2 YSLEER. The CDR3 spells CASSQSSSYNSPLHF. The CDR3 DNA reads TGCGCCAGCAGCCAAAGTAGCTCCTATAATTCACCCCTCCACTTT.

This clonotype was seen a few times. The chain links TRBV12-3 or TRBV12-4 to TRBJ1-2; no reliable D call. Trimming cost V 8 bases and J 7 bases, with 11 bases left between them. The CDR3 consists of 11 residues. The CDR3 DNA reads as TGTGCCAGCCGTCGAGAGAGTGGCTACACCTTC. Translation: CASRRESGYTF.

This sequence joins TRBV6-2 or TRBV6-3 and TRBJ1-1; D gene ambiguous. The V end was cut by 2 bases, the J end by 1 base, with 11 bases between. Germline V lookup: CDR1 MNHEY, CDR2 SVGEGT. CDR3 length: 15 amino acids. The CDR3 region is CASSYGGRGNTEAFF. The CDR3 DNA sequence: TGTGCCAGCAGTTACGGTGGCAGAGGGAACACTGAAGCTTTCTTT.

The chain couples TRBV9 to TRBJ2-5, with 10 bases matching TRBD2. Germline CDR1 and CDR2: SGDLS and YYNGEE. The length of the CDR3 is 18 residues. The J segment lost 5 bases and the V segment lost 0 bases, leaving 13 bases of the junction unmatched. The CDR3 protein is CASSVGPGTSAHSETQYF. The DNA for the CDR3 is TGTGCCAGCAGCGTAGGGCCCGGGACTAGCGCTCACTCGGAGACCCAGTACTTC.

This clonotype was counted at least ten times. The chain links TRBV5-1 to TRBJ1-1; maybe TRBD1 (5 bases). CDR3 length: 15 amino acids. The V and J ends lost 4 bases and 7 bases respectively, with 20 bases between them. Germline-derived CDR1 and CDR2 are SGHRS and YFSETQ. CDR3 amino acids: CASSDGVPGLGEAFF. For the CDR3, the DNA is TGCGCCAGCAGCGATGGGGTACCGGGGCTCGGTGAAGCTTTCTTT.

This clonotype was picked up many times. The chain joins TRBV7-9 to TRBJ2-1; D assignment may be TRBD1 or TRBD2 (7 bases each). Trimming shortened V by 4 bases and J by 6 bases, and 16 bases separated the two germline ends. This CDR3 has 15 amino acids. CDR1 SEHNR and CDR2 FQNEAQ come from the germline V gene (reference sequence). In nucleotides, the CDR3 is TGTGCCAGCAGCTCAGGGGGGGGAAGCCTCAATGAGCAGTTCTTC. Residues: CASSSGGGSLNEQFF.

The chain joins TRBV6-1 to TRBJ2-4, with TRBD1 matching over 10 bases. J lost 7 bases, V lost 10 bases, and 10 bases had no gene match. The germline gives CDR1 MNHNS, CDR2 SASEGT. The CDR3 length is 14 residues. CDR3 in amino acids: CATYPGQGLNIQYF. CDR3 nucleotides: TGTGCCACCTATCCGGGACAGGGGCTGAACATTCAGTACTTC.